These T cell receptor beta chains were read from a single sample in a study of cytomegalovirus exposure and HLA in healthy donors. Only in-frame clones appear in the TCRdb table, and some are missing; sequencing was by immunoSEQ multiplex PCR. Among about 190,000 clones listed, 81% were seen once. Input material: PBMCs. These receptors were taken from a man aged 45-65 years in good health and CMV-seronegative. CDR3s include the opening cysteine and the closing phenylalanine or tryptophan. The D gene is left open where the match is weak. Expanded clones get a size class; other rows say once, few or many, or leave the size out.

J | size | V | D | DNA | CDR3
TRBJ2-1 | . | TRBV7-9 | TRBD1 | TGTGCCAGCAGCCTGGGGACAGGGGTCGGGGATGAGCAGTTCTTC | CASSLGTGVGDEQFF
TRBJ1-3 | . | TRBV29-1 | TRBD1 | TGCAGCGTTGGTGGACAGGCGAGCTCTGGAAACACCATATATTTT | CSVGGQASSGNTIYF
TRBJ1-2 | . | TRBV19 | TRBD1 | TGTGCCAGTAGCAGTACAGGGGTAGGTGGCTACACCTTC | CASSSTGVGGYTF
TRBJ1-4 | . | TRBV4-3 | . | TGCGCCAGCAGCCAACTATTCCCACTTGCAACTAATGAAAAACTGTTTTTT | CASSQLFPLATNEKLFF
TRBJ1-5 | few | TRBV7-2 | . | TGTGCCAGCAGCTTATCTTCCGATCAGCCCCAGCATTTT | CASSLSSDQPQHF
TRBJ2-7 | . | TRBV5-1 | . | TGCGCCAGCAGGCCCACAGGCGGTACCTACGAGCAGTACTTC | CASRPTGGTYEQYF
TRBJ1-3 | . | TRBV19 | . | TGTGCCAGTAGTATAAGAGGGCGGCTCTCTGGAAACACCATATATTTT | CASSIRGRLSGNTIYF
TRBJ1-2 | . | TRBV5-4 | . | TGTGCCAGCAGCGCAGGGGCGGATAACTATGGCTACACCTTC | CASSAGADNYGYTF
TRBJ1-4 | . | TRBV19 | TRBD1 | TGTGCCAGTAGTTCCCTCGGACAGGTCAGCGATGAAAAACTGTTTTTT | CASSSLGQVSDEKLFF
TRBJ1-1 | . | TRBV11-2 | . | TGTGCCAGCAGCTTAGATCGTATTCCTGAAGCTTTCTTT | CASSLDRIPEAFF
TRBJ1-5 | . | TRBV9 | . | TGTGCCAGCAGCGTAGGAGGGAGTCAGCCCCAGCATTTT | CASSVGGSQPQHF
TRBJ1-1 | . | TRBV7-2 | . | TGTGCCAGCAGCCCCCCGGGAGGGGGGCGGTCTGAAGCTTTCTTT | CASSPPGGGRSEAFF
TRBJ1-5 | . | TRBV4-1 | TRBD1 | TGCGCCAGCAGCCGGACAGGGGATCAGCCCCAGCATTTT | CASSRTGDQPQHF
TRBJ2-5 | . | TRBV7-8 | TRBD2 | TGTGCCAGCAGCCGCAATTCCGGGACTAGCGGGGAGACCCAGTACTTC | CASSRNSGTSGETQYF
TRBJ2-3 | . | TRBV5-5 | . | TGTGCCAGCCGTGGAGGGGATGCAGATACGCAGTATTTT | CASRGGDADTQYF
TRBJ2-5 | . | TRBV9 | . | TGTGCCAGCAGCGTAAAACCCCGGGGAGAGACCCAGTACTTC | CASSVKPRGETQYF
TRBJ2-4 | . | TRBV6-5 | . | TGTGCCAGCAGTTACGAGGGAATTAAAAACATTCAGTACTTC | CASSYEGIKNIQYF
TRBJ2-3 | . | TRBV5-1 | TRBD2 | TGCGCCAGCAGCCTCGGACTAGCGGGGGCCGCTAGCACAGATACGCAGTATTTT | CASSLGLAGAASTDTQYF
TRBJ2-5 | once | TRBV6-4 | TRBD1 | TGTGCCAGCAACACAGGGGCCGCAGTGGAGACCCAGTACTTC | CASNTGAAVETQYF
TRBJ2-5 | . | TRBV6-6 | . | TGTGCCAGCAGGGGGCCGGCGGAAGAGACCCAGTACTTC | CASRGPAEETQYF
TRBJ1-1 | few | TRBV30 | . | TGTGCCTGGAGTGTACGTTTGGGGGCTGACGCTTTCTTT | CAWSVRLGADAFF
TRBJ1-2 | . | TRBV18 | TRBD1 | TGTGCCAGCTATGACCGGGACAGCTATGGCTACACCTTC | CASYDRDSYGYTF
TRBJ1-1 | few | TRBV7-2 | . | TGTGCCAGCAGCTTAATGCCTACGAACACTGAAGCTTTCTTT | CASSLMPTNTEAFF
TRBJ2-7 | . | TRBV7-9 | . | TGTTCCAGCAGCTTAGGGGCTACCTACGAGCAGTACTTC | CSSSLGATYEQYF
TRBJ2-7 | . | TRBV5-4 | . | TGTGCCAGCTCCCTCGACAGCCTTTTGTCCGAGCAGTACTTC | CASSLDSLLSEQYF
TRBJ2-7 | . | TRBV7-2 | . | TGTGCCAGCAGCACTAACTACGAGCAGTACTTC | CASSTNYEQYF
TRBJ2-1 | . | TRBV5-6 | TRBD1 | TGTGCCAGCAGCCTGACGCAGGGGGCTAAGAACAATGAGCAGTTCTTC | CASSLTQGAKNNEQFF
TRBJ1-2 | . | TRBV18 | . | TGTGCCAGCTCACCACCGGCTCACTATGGCTACACCTTC | CASSPPAHYGYTF
TRBJ1-1 | . | TRBV6-5 | . | TGTGCCAGCAGTTGGGCCGGACTAATGAACACTGAAGCTTTCTTT | CASSWAGLMNTEAFF
TRBJ1-3 | few | TRBV19 | . | TGTGCCAGTAGCGCGGTCTTCCTCGCCACCCGGCCGGCAGGAAACACCATATATTTT | CASSAVFLATRPAGNTIYF
TRBJ1-2 | . | TRBV6-5 | . | TGTGCCAGCAGTTTCGGGTCGGAACCTTTTACTGGCTACACCTTC | CASSFGSEPFTGYTF
TRBJ2-3 | . | TRBV5-4 | . | TGTGCCAGCAGCTTGGGTGGGGGGAACACAGATACGCAGTATTTT | CASSLGGGNTDTQYF
TRBJ2-7 | . | TRBV20-1 | TRBD2 | TGCAGTGCTACAGCGGGGGTTGAGCAGTACTTC | CSATAGVEQYF
TRBJ1-6 | few | TRBV2 | . | TGTGCCAGCAGTGCGTATCGAGGAGGTAATTCACCCCTCCACTTT | CASSAYRGGNSPLHF
TRBJ2-6 | . | TRBV5-1 | TRBD1 | TGCGCCAGCAGCGGAGTGACAGGGAAAGACTCTGGGGCCAACGTCCTGACTTTC | CASSGVTGKDSGANVLTF
TRBJ1-1 | . | TRBV7-9 | . | TGTTCCTCGCAGGGGAGCACTGAAGCTTTCTTT | CSSQGSTEAFF
TRBJ2-1 | . | TRBV5-1 | TRBD1 | TGCGCCAGCAGCCGGACAGGGGACGACAATGAGCAGTTCTTC | CASSRTGDDNEQFF
TRBJ2-7 | . | TRBV2 | . | TGTGCCAGCGGGGCTTCAGGGGGGTGGGGGCAGTACTTC | CASGASGGWGQYF
TRBJ2-3 | . | TRBV13 | TRBD2 | TGTGCCAGCAGCTTAGGACCAGCGGGGGATACGCAGTATTTT | CASSLGPAGDTQYF
TRBJ2-3 | . | TRBV30 | TRBD2 | TGTGCCTGCCAAGAATTACTAGCGGGGGTAGGGGATACGCAGTATTTT | CACQELLAGVGDTQYF
TRBJ1-5 | . | TRBV11-2 | . | TGTGCCAGCAGCTTAGGGAGGGGTCAGCCCCAGCATTTT | CASSLGRGQPQHF
TRBJ2-7 | . | TRBV7-2 | . | TGTGCCAGCAGCTTACAGCCCCGAGCACAAAACGGGGGATTCTACGAGCAGTACTTC | CASSLQPRAQNGGFYEQYF
TRBJ1-1 | . | TRBV7-6 | . | TGTGCCAGCAGCCTTGATGGGGCACCCGAAGCTTTCTTT | CASSLDGAPEAFF
TRBJ2-1 | . | TRBV2 | TRBD2 | TGTGCCAGCAGTGAAGCGGGGAGGGCCGGGTTCTTC | CASSEAGRAGFF
TRBJ2-3 | . | TRBV29-1 | . | TGCAGCGTTGAAGGGGGCCGCGGCACAGATACGCAGTATTTT | CSVEGGRGTDTQYF
TRBJ1-6 | . | TRBV6-6 | TRBD1 | TGTGCCAGCAGTCCTATTCCGGGACAGGGGGATACACCCCTCCACTTT | CASSPIPGQGDTPLHF
TRBJ2-5 | . | TRBV2 | . | TGTGCCAGCCTCCTCCCAGGCAGAGAGACCCAGTACTTC | CASLLPGRETQYF
TRBJ2-1 | . | TRBV19 | . | TGTGCCAGTAGTATTAAGGGCAGGGTGACCAATGAGCAGTTCTTC | CASSIKGRVTNEQFF
TRBJ1-1 | once | TRBV5-1 | . | TGCGCCAGCAGCAGCCGGGGGACGAACACTGAAGCTTTCTTT | CASSSRGTNTEAFF
TRBJ2-3 | . | TRBV18 | . | TGTGCCAGCTCCCGAACAACCCAGTACACAGATACGCAGTATTTT | CASSRTTQYTDTQYF
TRBJ1-2 | . | TRBV6-5 | . | TGTGCCAGCAGTTACAGTGGGGGGGGCAGCTATGGCTACACCTTC | CASSYSGGGSYGYTF
TRBJ1-2 | . | TRBV29-1 | . | TGCAGCGTTCGGCCGGAGCTTTCTTCGAACTATGGCTACACCTTC | CSVRPELSSNYGYTF